This is a list of T cell receptor beta chains from one sample in a study of early T cells in non-severe SARS-CoV-2 infection. TCRdb re-analysed the 5' RACE reads in MiXCR, keeping a single row per CDR3 protein. This table holds about 75,000 distinct CDR3 sequences, about 11% found once. The material sequenced was whole blood, taken at baseline. The receptors originated from an adult who was a healthcare worker with PCR-confirmed SARS-CoV-2 infection or an uninfected control (not recorded which). Both conserved end residues are part of each CDR3. The D gene is left open where the match is weak. Some rows have no size entry. The others give once, few or many, or a class for an expanded clone.

V	D	size	J	CDR3	DNA
TRBV28	-	-	TRBJ1-6	CASSSRTLHF	TGTGCCAGCAGCTCCAGAACCCTCCACTTT
TRBV6-1	TRBD1	-	TRBJ1-6	CASSAWDRGNSPLHF	TGTGCCAGCAGTGCCTGGGACAGGGGGAATTCACCCCTCCACTTT
TRBV10-3	TRBD1	few	TRBJ2-7	CATGDRNYEQYF	TGTGCCACTGGGGACAGAAACTACGAGCAGTACTTC
TRBV20-1	-	many	TRBJ1-5	CSARGVFGGAGNQPQHF	TGCAGTGCTAGAGGGGTTTTCGGGGGCGCGGGCAATCAGCCCCAGCATTTT
TRBV5-1	TRBD1	-	TRBJ1-4	CASSLTGDLDEKLFF	TGCGCCAGCAGCCTTACAGGGGATCTGGATGAAAAACTGTTTTTT
TRBV20-1	-	few	TRBJ2-3	CSALLGPNADTQYF	TGCAGTGCTTTGCTCGGGCCCAACGCAGATACGCAGTATTTT
TRBV7-2	TRBD1	-	TRBJ1-1	CASTSQGAEAFF	TGTGCCAGCACCTCCCAGGGGGCTGAAGCTTTCTTT
TRBV6-1	TRBD1	many	TRBJ1-1	CASSGGQGLAGFF	TGTGCCAGCAGTGGGGGACAGGGCCTCGCCGGTTTCTTT
TRBV2	TRBD2	few	TRBJ2-3	CASSQLAGVTDTQYF	TGTGCCAGCTCCCAACTAGCGGGGGTCACAGATACGCAGTATTTT
TRBV29-1	-	-	TRBJ2-7	CSVEDGSGEQYF	TGCAGCGTTGAGGACGGGTCCGGCGAGCAGTACTTC
TRBV20-1	-	many	TRBJ2-1	CSASAPASYNEQFF	TGCAGTGCGAGCGCCCCAGCCTCCTACAATGAGCAGTTCTTC
TRBV29-1	-	many	TRBJ1-1	CSVGVALNTEAFF	TGCAGCGTTGGTGTAGCGTTGAACACTGAAGCTTTCTTT
TRBV30	TRBD2	-	TRBJ2-5	CACAGLAGDKTQYF	TGTGCCTGTGCGGGACTAGCGGGGGATAAGACCCAGTACTTC
TRBV2	-	few	TRBJ1-6	CASSEAGAGAPLHF	TGTGCCAGCAGTGAAGCGGGGGCTGGGGCACCCCTCCACTTT
TRBV5-8	TRBD1	-	TRBJ1-1	CASKARQGWTEAFF	TGTGCCAGTAAAGCCCGACAGGGATGGACTGAAGCTTTCTTT
TRBV27	-	many	TRBJ1-2	CASSPNPLQDGSNYGYTF	TGTGCCAGCAGTCCAAATCCCCTACAGGACGGTTCCAACTATGGCTACACCTTC
TRBV18	-	few	TRBJ1-5	CASSPGRVNSNQPQHF	TGTGCCAGCTCACCCGGACGGGTCAATAGCAATCAGCCCCAGCATTTT
TRBV6-1	-	few	TRBJ1-5	CASTRDGQPQHF	TGTGCCAGCACCAGGGACGGACAGCCCCAGCATTTT
TRBV28	-	-	TRBJ2-7	CAGRAFRARLEQYF	TGTGCCGGCAGAGCCTTTAGGGCCCGGTTGGAGCAGTACTTC
TRBV5-1	-	few	TRBJ2-5	CASSQGDLETQYF	TGCGCCAGCAGCCAGGGAGATTTGGAGACCCAGTACTTC
TRBV11-2	-	-	TRBJ2-7	CASSLEYSAESFYEQYF	TGTGCCAGCAGCTTAGAATACAGCGCGGAATCATTTTACGAGCAGTACTTC
TRBV19	TRBD1	few	TRBJ2-5	CASSSRDRVQETQYF	TGTGCCAGTAGTTCCCGGGACAGGGTCCAAGAGACCCAGTACTTC
TRBV5-4	-	few	TRBJ1-1	CASSSQGRELTEAFF	TGTGCCAGCAGCTCGCAGGGTCGGGAATTGACTGAAGCTTTCTTT
TRBV9	-	few	TRBJ1-2	CASSQDPGPDYGYTF	TGTGCCAGCAGCCAAGACCCTGGGCCTGACTATGGCTACACCTTC
TRBV12-3/TRBV12-4	TRBD1	few	TRBJ2-1	CATKPGTGGYEQFF	TGTGCCACCAAACCGGGGACAGGGGGGTATGAGCAGTTCTTC
TRBV28	TRBD1	-	TRBJ2-5	CASRKRGQGKTQYF	TGTGCCAGCAGGAAGAGGGGACAGGGAAAGACCCAGTACTTC
TRBV29-1	-	-	TRBJ1-1	CSVAENTEAFF	TGCAGCGTCGCAGAGAACACTGAAGCTTTCTTT
TRBV7-2	-	many	TRBJ1-5	CASSSTVNQPQHF	TGTGCCAGCAGCTCGACAGTAAATCAGCCCCAGCATTTT
TRBV28	-	many	TRBJ2-7	CASTLQSWQYF	TGTGCCAGCACCCTCCAGAGTTGGCAGTACTTC
TRBV28	-	few	TRBJ1-1	CASSLGGRYSNTEAFF	TGTGCCAGCAGTTTGGGGGGAAGGTACTCGAACACTGAAGCTTTCTTT
TRBV29-1	TRBD1	few	TRBJ2-1	CSVGTGGFYNEQFF	TGCAGCGTTGGCACAGGGGGCTTCTACAATGAGCAGTTCTTC
TRBV6-1	TRBD1	few	TRBJ2-7	CASGRRQGGYEQYF	TGTGCCAGCGGGCGTCGACAGGGGGGCTACGAGCAGTACTTC